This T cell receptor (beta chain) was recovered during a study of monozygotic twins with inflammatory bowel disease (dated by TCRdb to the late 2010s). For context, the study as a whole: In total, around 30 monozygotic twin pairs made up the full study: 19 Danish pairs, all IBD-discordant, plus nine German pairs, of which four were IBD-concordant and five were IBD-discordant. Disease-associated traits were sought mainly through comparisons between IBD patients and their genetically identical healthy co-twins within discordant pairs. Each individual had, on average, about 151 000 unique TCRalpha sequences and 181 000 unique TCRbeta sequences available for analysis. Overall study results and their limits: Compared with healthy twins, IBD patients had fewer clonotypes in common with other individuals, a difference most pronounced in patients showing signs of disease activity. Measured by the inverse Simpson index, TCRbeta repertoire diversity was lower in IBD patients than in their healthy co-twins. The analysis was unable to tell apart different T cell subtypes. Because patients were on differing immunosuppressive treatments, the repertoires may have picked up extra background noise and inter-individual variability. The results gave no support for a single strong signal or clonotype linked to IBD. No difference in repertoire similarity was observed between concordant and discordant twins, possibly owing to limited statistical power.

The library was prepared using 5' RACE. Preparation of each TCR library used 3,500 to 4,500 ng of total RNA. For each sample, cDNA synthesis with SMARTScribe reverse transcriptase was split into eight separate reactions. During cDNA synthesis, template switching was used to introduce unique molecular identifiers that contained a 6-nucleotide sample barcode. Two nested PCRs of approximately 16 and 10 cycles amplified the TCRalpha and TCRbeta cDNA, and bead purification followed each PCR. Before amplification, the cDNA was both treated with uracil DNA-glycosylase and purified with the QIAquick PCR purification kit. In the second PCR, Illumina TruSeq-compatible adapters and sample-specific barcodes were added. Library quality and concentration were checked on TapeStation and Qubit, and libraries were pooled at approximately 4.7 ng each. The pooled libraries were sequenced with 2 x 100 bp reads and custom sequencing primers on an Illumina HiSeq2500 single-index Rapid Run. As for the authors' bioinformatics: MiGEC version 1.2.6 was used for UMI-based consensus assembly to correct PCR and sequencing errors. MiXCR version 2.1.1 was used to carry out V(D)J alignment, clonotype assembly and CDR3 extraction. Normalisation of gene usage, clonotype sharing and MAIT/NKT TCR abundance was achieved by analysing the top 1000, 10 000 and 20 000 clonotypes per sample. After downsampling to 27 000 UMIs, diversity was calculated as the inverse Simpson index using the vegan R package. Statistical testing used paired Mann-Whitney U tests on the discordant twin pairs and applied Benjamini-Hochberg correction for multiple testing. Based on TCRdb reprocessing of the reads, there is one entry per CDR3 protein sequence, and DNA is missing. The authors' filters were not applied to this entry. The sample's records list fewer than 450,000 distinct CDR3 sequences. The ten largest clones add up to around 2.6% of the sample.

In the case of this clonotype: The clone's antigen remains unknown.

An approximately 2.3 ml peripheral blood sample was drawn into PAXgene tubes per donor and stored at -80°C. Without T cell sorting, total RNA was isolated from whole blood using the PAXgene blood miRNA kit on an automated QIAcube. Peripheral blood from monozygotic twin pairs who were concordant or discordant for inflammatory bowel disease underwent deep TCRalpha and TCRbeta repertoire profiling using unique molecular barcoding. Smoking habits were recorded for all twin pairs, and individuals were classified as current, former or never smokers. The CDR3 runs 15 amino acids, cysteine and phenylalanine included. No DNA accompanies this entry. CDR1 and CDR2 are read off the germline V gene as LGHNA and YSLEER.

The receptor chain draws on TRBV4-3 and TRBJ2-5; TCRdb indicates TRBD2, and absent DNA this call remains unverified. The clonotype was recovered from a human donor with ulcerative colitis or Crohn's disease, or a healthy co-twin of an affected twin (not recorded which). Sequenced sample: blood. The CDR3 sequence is CASSRGLAGEETQYF.